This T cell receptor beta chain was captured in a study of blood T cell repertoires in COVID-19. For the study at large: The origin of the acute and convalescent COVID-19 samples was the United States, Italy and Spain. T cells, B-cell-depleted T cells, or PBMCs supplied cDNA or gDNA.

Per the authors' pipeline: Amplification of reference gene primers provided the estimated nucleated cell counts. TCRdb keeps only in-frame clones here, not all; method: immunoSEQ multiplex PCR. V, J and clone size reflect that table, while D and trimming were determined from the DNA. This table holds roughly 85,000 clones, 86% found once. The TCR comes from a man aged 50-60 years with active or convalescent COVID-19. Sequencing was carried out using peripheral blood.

The CDR3 region is CATSGQGYTGELFF. DNA for the CDR3: TGTGCCACCAGCGGACAGGGGTACACCGGGGAGCTGTTTTTT. The J gene is TRBJ2-2, the V gene TRBV24-1, with 9 bases matching TRBD1. J was trimmed by 3 bases and V by 7 bases; bases with no gene match: 2. CDR1 is KGHDR and CDR2 is SFDVKD in the germline V gene. CDR3 length equals 14 residues.